The 15 T cell receptor beta chains given below trace back to one sample, sequenced in a study of T cell changes during pregnancy in multiple sclerosis. Assay used: immunoSEQ multiplex PCR; TCRdb lists only in-frame clones, some missing. Here the sample spans 50,000 to 60,000 clones, 90% being singletons. This sample comprised peripheral blood, obtained in the first trimester of pregnancy. The source of these receptors is a female donor in good health, enrolled as a control in a pregnancy study.

This clone occurred a few times. The chain is built from TRBV28 and TRBJ1-2; 12 nucleotides match TRBD1. The J segment lost 4 bases and the V segment lost 3 bases, leaving 9 bases of the junction unmatched. Germline V lookup: CDR1 MDHEN, CDR2 SYDVKM. The CDR3 sequence is 17 residues long. The CDR3 region is CASSFAGTGGLIYGYTF. Here the CDR3 DNA reads TGTGCCAGCAGTTTTGCGGGGACAGGGGGCCTTATCTATGGCTACACCTTC.

CDR3 residues: CAWGGRRGLHGYTF. CDR3 coding DNA: TGTGCCTGGGGAGGGCGCAGGGGGCTTCATGGCTACACCTTC. The chain has TRBV30 and TRBJ1-2, with 8 bases fitting TRBD1. The CDR3 length is 14 residues. Germline CDR1 GTSNPN, CDR2 SVGIG (reference sequence). The V gene end was trimmed by 5 bases and the J gene end by 6 bases; junction bases not matched to a gene: 11.

The chain combines TRBV6-1 with TRBJ2-7, with D unresolved. V gave up 3 bases and J gave up 3 bases, with 6 bases separating them. The CDR3 spans 12 residues. Germline CDR1 MNHNS, CDR2 SASEGT. CDR3 region: CASSDSYYEQYF. CDR3 in DNA: TGTGCCAGCAGTGACAGTTACTACGAGCAGTACTTC.

This rearrangement joins TRBV10-3 to TRBJ2-4; 9 bases map to TRBD1. V shed 3 bases and J 5 bases; nucleotides not matched to a gene: 5. The CDR3 covers 15 residues. CDR1 and CDR2 from the germline V gene are ENHRY and SYGVKD. CDR3 in amino acids: CAISDRGQGENIQYF. In DNA form, the CDR3 reads TGTGCCATCAGTGACCGGGGACAGGGAGAAAACATTCAGTACTTC.

The chain uses TRBV29-1 and TRBJ2-1; TRBD2 matches 10 bases. This CDR3 spans 17 amino acids. The J segment lost 4 bases and the V segment lost 0 bases, leaving 9 bases of the junction unmatched. The V gene's germline CDR1 is SQVTM and CDR2 ANQGSEA. CDR3 in amino acids: CSVEDPTSGREYNEQFF. CDR3 bases: TGCAGCGTTGAAGATCCGACCAGCGGGAGGGAGTACAATGAGCAGTTCTTC.

This clone showed up just a few times. The chain links TRBV19 to TRBJ1-1, with TRBD1 matching over 7 bases. Germline trimming cut 5 bases from V and 2 bases from J; bases unmatched to any gene: 8. The CDR3 loop spans 15 amino acids. Germline loops: CDR1 LNHDA, CDR2 SQIVND (reference sequence). The CDR3 DNA reads as TGTGCCAGTAGTTCATCGGACAGGCCCAACACTGAAGCTTTCTTT. Translating gives CASSSSDRPNTEAFF.

The chain recombines TRBV6-1 with TRBJ1-6; no clear D gene. The CDR3 has 15 amino acids. CDR1 MNHNS and CDR2 SASEGT come from the germline V gene. Trimming removed 5 bases from V and 6 bases from J, with 14 bases in between. As DNA, the CDR3 is TGTGCCAGCAGTTCCTACAGCGGCCCTAATTCACCCCTCCACTTT. Amino acids: CASSSYSGPNSPLHF.

The gene calls are TRBV30 and TRBJ2-5; D is possibly TRBD2 (5 bases). Germline V gene data show CDR1 as GTSNPN and CDR2 as SVGIG (reference sequence). The CDR3 is made up of 14 amino acids. Trimming left V 0 bases short and J 4 bases short, with 12 bases between. The DNA for the CDR3 is TGTGCCTGGAGTGTATCTAGCCGGGGAGAGACCCAGTACTTC. Translated, it gives CAWSVSSRGETQYF.

The rearrangement uses TRBV13 and TRBJ1-2; the D is unclear. The CDR3 is 14 residues long. Trimming took 5 bases from V and 2 from J, leaving 12 bases between them. Germline V gene sequence: CDR1 PRHDT, CDR2 FYEKMQ (reference sequence). The chain's CDR3 is CASSPATRNYGYTF. As DNA, the CDR3 is TGTGCCAGCAGCCCCGCAACCAGGAACTATGGCTACACCTTC.

V and J are TRBV6-5 and TRBJ1-2; D call uncertain. Germline V lookup: CDR1 MNHEY, CDR2 SVGAGI. Trimming stripped 0 bases from V and 4 bases from J, with 6 bases between. CDR3 length equals 13 residues. The CDR3 reads CASSYSNGYGYTF. Here the CDR3 DNA reads TGTGCCAGCAGTTACTCGAACGGCTATGGCTACACCTTC.

The chain carries TRBV19 and TRBJ1-4; D may be TRBD1 (6 bases). The V end lost 6 bases, the J end lost 6 bases, and 17 bases lay between the germline ends. The CDR3 is made up of 15 amino acids. The germline CDR1 and CDR2 sequences are LNHDA and SQIVND (reference sequence). This chain's CDR3 is CASRNHRDIDEKLFF. The DNA of the CDR3 is TGTGCCAGTAGGAACCACAGGGACATCGATGAAAAACTGTTTTTT.

The gene calls are TRBV28 and TRBJ2-2; 9 nucleotides match TRBD1. The CDR3 is made up of 13 amino acids. Losses at the gene ends were 10 bases for V and 6 bases for J; bases not matched to a gene: 6. The germline V gene encodes CDR1 MDHEN and CDR2 SYDVKM. CDR3 bases: TGTGCCAACTCACAGGGGGCTGCCGGGGAGCTGTTTTTT. Translation: CANSQGAAGELFF.

The genes are TRBV29-1 and TRBJ2-7; tentative D call: TRBD2 (5 bases). The V gene's germline CDR1 is SQVTM and CDR2 ANQGSEA. The CDR3 is 12 residues long. With 3 bases removed from V and 0 bases from J, the gap between germline ends came to 6 bases. This CDR3 is CSVDAGSYEQYF. CDR3 bases: TGCAGCGTTGATGCGGGCTCCTACGAGCAGTACTTC.

The rearrangement joins TRBV18 to TRBJ1-5, with D perhaps TRBD1 (5 bases). V lost 1 base, J lost 6 bases, and 7 bases lay in between. Germline loops: CDR1 KGHSH, CDR2 LQKENI. CDR3 length equals 13 residues. The CDR3 spells CASSPLGGQPQHF. The CDR3 bases are TGTGCCAGCTCACCACTCGGGGGTCAGCCCCAGCATTTT. The full variable domain, rest sourced from reference TRBV18 and TRBJ1-5, is NAGVMQNPRHLVRRRGQEARLRCSPMKGHSHVYWYRQLPEEGLKFMVYLQKENIIDESGMPKERFSAEFPKEGPSILRIQQVVRGDSAAYFCASSPLGGQPQHFGDGTRLSIL.

This rearrangement joins TRBV27 to TRBJ2-1; 8 bases fit TRBD2. Germline V gene data show CDR1 as MNHEY and CDR2 as SMNVEV (reference sequence). This CDR3 has 13 residues. V lost 11 bases and J lost 3; bases outside the gene matches: 6. The CDR3 DNA is TGTGCCTCTTCTAGCGGGTTCTACAATGAGCAGTTCTTC. Its protein is CASSSGFYNEQFF.